These T cell receptor beta chains were read from a single sample in a study of blood T cell repertoires in COVID-19. The data were produced by immunoSEQ multiplex PCR, yet TCRdb's version contains in-frame clones alone and is incomplete. The sample records under 150,000 clones, around 83% being singletons. The sequencing input was PBMCs or T cells enriched from blood (not recorded which). These receptors were obtained from a man between 25 and 39 years old who had recovered from COVID-19. The CDR3 runs from the conserved cysteine through the conserved F or W. D genes are given only for firm matches. Size is stated for part of the rows, as once, few or many counts, or as a class when the clone is expanded.

V gene	clone size	D gene	J gene	CDR3 protein	CDR3 DNA
TRBV7-9	-	-	TRBJ2-3	CASSPPAIRVSDTQYF	TGTGCCAGCAGCCCCCCCGCCATCAGGGTGTCAGATACGCAGTATTTT
TRBV3-1/TRBV3-2	-	-	TRBJ2-6	CASSHGNGANVLTF	TGTGCCAGCAGCCACGGTAATGGGGCCAACGTCCTGACTTTC
TRBV5-1	-	TRBD2	TRBJ2-2	CASSPGRTITGELFF	TGCGCCAGCAGCCCCGGGAGGACAATCACCGGGGAGCTGTTTTTT
TRBV29-1	-	TRBD1	TRBJ2-1	CSVGIGTANNEQFF	TGCAGCGTGGGTATCGGGACAGCTAACAATGAGCAGTTCTTC
TRBV18	few	TRBD2	TRBJ2-7	CASSQSGLAGATYEQYF	TGTGCCAGCTCACAATCGGGACTAGCGGGAGCCACCTACGAGCAGTACTTC
TRBV7-9	-	TRBD1	TRBJ1-1	CASSSDRAAFF	TGTGCCAGCAGCTCGGACAGGGCGGCTTTCTTT
TRBV28	once	-	TRBJ2-2	CASSRPDTGELFF	TGTGCCAGCAGTCGTCCGGACACCGGGGAGCTGTTTTTT
TRBV18	-	-	TRBJ1-1	CASSPSRTDDKAFF	TGTGCCAGCTCACCATCCAGGACAGATGATAAAGCTTTCTTT
TRBV5-1	-	-	TRBJ1-1	CASSLGGDTEAFF	TGCGCCAGCAGCTTGGGGGGAGACACTGAAGCTTTCTTT
TRBV29-1	-	-	TRBJ2-2	CSAGRRGAGELFF	TGCAGCGCTGGGCGGAGGGGCGCCGGGGAGCTGTTTTTT
TRBV19	-	TRBD1	TRBJ2-7	CASSISGTDYEQYF	TGTGCCAGTAGTATATCAGGGACAGACTACGAGCAGTACTTC
TRBV2	once	-	TRBJ2-1	CASSWQGPVFF	TGTGCCAGCAGTTGGCAGGGGCCGGTATTCTTC
TRBV12-3/TRBV12-4	-	-	TRBJ2-1	CASSQRNEQFF	TGTGCCAGCAGCCAGAGGAATGAGCAGTTCTTC
TRBV25-1	many	TRBD2	TRBJ2-1	CASSALGLLAGEEDEQFF	TGTGCCAGCAGTGCCCTGGGGTTACTAGCGGGAGAAGAGGATGAGCAGTTCTTC
TRBV6-2/TRBV6-3	-	-	TRBJ1-2	CASSQDRGGLGYTF	TGTGCCAGCAGTCAGGACCGGGGGGGCCTTGGCTACACCTTC
TRBV2	-	-	TRBJ2-7	CASSERGTAYEQYF	TGTGCCAGCAGTGAAAGGGGTACGGCCTACGAGCAGTACTTC
TRBV2	-	TRBD1	TRBJ2-2	CASTQRDRGLAGELFF	TGTGCCAGCACCCAGAGGGACAGGGGGCTTGCCGGGGAGCTGTTTTTT
TRBV11-2	once	TRBD1	TRBJ2-1	CASSPLRTGGIYNEQFF	TGTGCCAGCAGCCCCCTCCGAACAGGGGGCATTTACAATGAGCAGTTCTTC
TRBV5-1	-	-	TRBJ2-3	CASSFGHRTDTQYF	TGCGCCAGCAGCTTCGGACATCGCACAGATACGCAGTATTTT
TRBV11-1	-	-	TRBJ1-1	CATAQGLNTEAFF	TGTGCCACCGCACAGGGATTGAACACTGAAGCTTTCTTT
TRBV3-1/TRBV3-2	-	-	TRBJ2-7	CASSRSGTYEQYF	TGTGCCAGCAGCCGTAGCGGTACCTACGAGCAGTACTTC
TRBV27	few	-	TRBJ1-1	CASSLTVNTEAFF	TGTGCCAGCAGTTTAACAGTGAACACTGAAGCTTTCTTT
TRBV5-4	-	-	TRBJ1-2	CASSTDWRDYTF	TGTGCCAGCAGCACGGACTGGAGGGACTACACCTTC
TRBV5-1	-	-	TRBJ2-1	CASSLPGDYNEQFF	TGCGCCAGCAGCTTACCCGGGGATTACAATGAGCAGTTCTTC
TRBV4-1	-	-	TRBJ1-3	CASSQDFQGPFSGNTIYF	TGCGCCAGCAGCCAAGATTTTCAGGGGCCCTTCTCTGGAAACACCATATATTTT
TRBV10-2	once	-	TRBJ2-6	CATRWTASSGANVLTF	TGCGCCACTCGGTGGACAGCCAGCTCTGGGGCCAACGTCCTGACTTTC
TRBV2	-	-	TRBJ1-3	CASSEVSPSKTGNTIYF	TGTGCCAGCAGTGAAGTATCGCCCTCTAAAACTGGAAACACCATATATTTT
TRBV27	once	TRBD1	TRBJ1-1	CASSLPDRVRAFF	TGTGCCAGCAGTTTACCGGACAGGGTAAGGGCTTTCTTT
TRBV29-1	-	-	TRBJ1-3	CSVDLTGGNTIYF	TGCAGCGTTGACTTGACTGGAGGAAACACCATATATTTT
TRBV10-2	-	-	TRBJ1-5	CASSAQGWVGNQPQHF	TGCGCCAGCAGTGCACAGGGCTGGGTCGGCAATCAGCCCCAGCATTTT
TRBV19	-	-	TRBJ2-1	CASTQTQGMGIDEQFF	TGTGCCAGTACCCAGACACAGGGAATGGGGATAGATGAGCAGTTCTTC
TRBV5-1	-	-	TRBJ2-7	CASSPGGARTYEQYF	TGCGCCAGCAGCCCGGGTGGCGCTCGCACCTACGAGCAGTACTTC
TRBV5-4	-	TRBD2	TRBJ2-5	CATRLAGRSQETQYF	TGTGCCACCAGACTAGCGGGGCGATCCCAAGAGACCCAGTACTTC
TRBV7-9	-	-	TRBJ1-1	CASSSGQGADTEAFF	TGTGCCAGCAGCTCCGGGCAGGGCGCGGACACTGAAGCTTTCTTT
TRBV29-1	-	-	TRBJ2-2	CSAGEGGGGELFF	TGCAGCGCCGGGGAGGGGGGCGGCGGGGAGCTGTTTTTT
TRBV27	-	TRBD1	TRBJ1-2	CASSFSGTGAYGYTF	TGTGCCAGCAGTTTTTCCGGGACAGGGGCCTATGGCTACACCTTC
TRBV9	-	TRBD2	TRBJ2-5	CASSLQGLAGSRQETQYF	TGTGCCAGCAGCCTCCAAGGACTAGCGGGGAGCAGACAAGAGACCCAGTACTTC
TRBV7-9	-	-	TRBJ2-5	CASSFGTPERETQYF	TGTGCCAGCAGCTTCGGGACACCCGAGCGGGAGACCCAGTACTTC
TRBV29-1	-	TRBD1	TRBJ2-5	CSVEGQGKETQYF	TGCAGCGTTGAGGGACAGGGAAAAGAGACCCAGTACTTC
TRBV6-5	-	TRBD2	TRBJ2-1	CASKVGGRNEQFF	TGTGCCAGCAAAGTGGGAGGGAGGAATGAGCAGTTCTTC
TRBV5-1	-	-	TRBJ2-5	CASSPGVFGETQYF	TGCGCCAGCAGCCCAGGGGTTTTTGGCGAGACCCAGTACTTC
TRBV18	-	-	TRBJ2-3	CASSPPRDTDTQYF	TGTGCCAGCTCACCCCCCAGGGACACAGATACGCAGTATTTT
TRBV10-3	-	-	TRBJ1-1	CAISGTEPRGYTEAFF	TGTGCCATCAGTGGGACGGAGCCCCGGGGGTACACTGAAGCTTTCTTT
TRBV5-1	once	-	TRBJ1-4	CASKLQGNEKLFF	TGCGCCAGCAAGCTACAGGGCAATGAAAAACTGTTTTTT
TRBV6-5	few	TRBD2	TRBJ2-7	CASLTSGSSYEQYF	TGTGCCAGTCTAACTAGCGGGAGTTCCTACGAGCAGTACTTC
TRBV2	-	TRBD1	TRBJ1-5	CASSNPGTGTNQPQHF	TGTGCCAGCAGTAACCCTGGGACAGGGACCAATCAGCCCCAGCATTTT
TRBV2	-	TRBD1	TRBJ1-2	CASSESQGEGGYTF	TGTGCCAGCAGTGAATCACAGGGGGAGGGTGGCTACACCTTC
TRBV10-3	-	TRBD1	TRBJ2-3	CAISFQGATDTQYF	TGTGCCATCAGTTTTCAGGGGGCCACAGATACGCAGTATTTT
TRBV5-1	once	-	TRBJ1-4	CASSLGGGAEKLFF	TGCGCCAGCAGCCTGGGCGGGGGAGCTGAAAAACTGTTTTTT
TRBV28	-	-	TRBJ1-1	CASSAPNPGQLNTEAFF	TGTGCCAGCAGTGCCCCAAATCCGGGACAATTGAACACTGAAGCTTTCTTT
TRBV25-1	-	-	TRBJ1-6	CASSHSDRTSPLHF	TGTGCCAGCAGCCACTCCGACAGGACTTCACCCCTCCACTTT
TRBV24-1	-	-	TRBJ1-5	CATLARGQPQHF	TGTGCCACGCTGGCACGGGGTCAGCCCCAGCATTTT
TRBV5-5	-	-	TRBJ2-2	CASSFGYTGELFF	TGTGCCAGCAGCTTCGGTTATACCGGGGAGCTGTTTTTT